This entry lists 27 T cell receptor beta chains sequenced from one sample in a study of CD8+CD57+ T cells in acquired aplastic anemia. TCR beta VDJ and CDR3 were profiled, and genomic DNA was the template. TCRdb analysed the reads with MiXCR anew, one entry per CDR3 protein. The repertoire holds roughly 180,000 distinct CDR3 sequences, with 45% to 50% as singletons. The sequencing input was sorted CD4+, CD8+, or CD8+CD57+ T cells (not recorded which) from PBMCs. The origin of the receptors is a human donor in good health.

CDR3 nucleotides: TGCGCCAGCAGCCAAGCAATGGATACGCAGTATTTT. It encodes CASSQAMDTQYF. The rearrangement uses TRBV4-3 and TRBJ2-3; unclear D gene. Per the germline V gene, CDR1 is LGHNA and CDR2 is YSLEER. V lost 1 base and J lost 6, with 5 bases in between. The CDR3 loop spans 12 amino acids.

A single count supports this clonotype. The chain recombines TRBV10-3 with TRBJ2-1; a weak D match, TRBD2 (6 bases). The germline V gene encodes CDR1 ENHRY and CDR2 SYGVKD. The CDR3 runs 15 residues. The V and J ends lost 4 bases and 3 bases respectively, with 13 bases between them. Written as DNA, the CDR3 is TGTGCCATCAGTGCCCCGCGGAGGGGCTACAATGAGCAGTTCTTC. It specifies CAISAPRRGYNEQFF.

In its sample, this clonotype was seen many times. This chain links TRBV25-1 with TRBJ2-3; the D call may be TRBD1 or TRBD2 (5 bases each). The CDR3 has 15 amino acids. Looked up from germline, CDR1 is MGHDK and CDR2 is SYGVNS. V was clipped by 1 base and J by 2 bases, with 10 bases between them. The CDR3 DNA sequence: TGTGCCAGCAGTGAATCGAGGGGACCCACAGATACGCAGTATTTT. This encodes CASSESRGPTDTQYF.

CDR3 residues: CASSQALQLTQYF. The CDR3 nucleotides read TGTGCCAGCAGCCAAGCTTTACAGCTGACCCAGTACTTC. The V gene is TRBV14, the J gene TRBJ2-5; no clear D gene. With 1 base removed from V and 7 bases from J, the gap between germline ends came to 10 bases. This CDR3 spans 13 amino acids. Germline assignment: CDR1 SGHDN and CDR2 FVKESK. The full variable domain, its missing parts supplied by reference TRBV14 and TRBJ2-5, is EAGVTQFPSHSVIEKGQTVTLRCDPISGHDNLYWYRRVMGKEIKFLLHFVKESKQDESGMPNNRFLAERTGGTYSTLKVQPAELEDSGVYFCASSQALQLTQYFGPGTRLLVL.

In its sample, this clonotype was seen many times. This sequence joins TRBV20-1 and TRBJ2-6, with TRBD1 as a possible D gene (5 bases). From germline, CDR1 is DFQATT and CDR2 SNEGSKA (reference sequence). CDR3 size: 16 residues. The V end was cut by 0 bases, the J end by 0 bases, with 9 bases between. CDR3 sequence (DNA): TGCAGTGCTAGAGAGCTCAGGGACTCTGGGGCCAACGTCCTGACTTTC. It encodes CSARELRDSGANVLTF.

This clonotype was recorded many times. The V call is TRBV19, the J call TRBJ2-3; D call uncertain. Germline V lookup: CDR1 LNHDA, CDR2 SQIVND (reference sequence). This CDR3 has 14 residues. The V end lost 6 bases, the J end lost 2 bases, and 12 bases lay between the germline ends. For the CDR3, the DNA is TGTGCCAGTAGCTTATGGGCCTACACAGATACGCAGTATTTT. Its translation: CASSLWAYTDTQYF.

This rearrangement joins TRBV2 to TRBJ2-1; 10 bases map to TRBD1. CDR1 is SNHLY, CDR2 FYNNEI, per germline. The J segment lost 6 bases and the V segment lost 3 bases, leaving 5 bases of the junction unmatched. This CDR3 is built from 15 residues. This chain's CDR3 is CASSEGTGESNEQFF. The CDR3 bases are TGTGCCAGCAGTGAGGGGACAGGGGAGTCCAATGAGCAGTTCTTC.

This chain uses TRBV20-1 with TRBJ2-1; 12 bases match TRBD2. Germline CDR1 and CDR2: DFQATT and SNEGSKA (reference sequence). The CDR3 loop spans 14 amino acids. V was pared by 1 base and J by 8 bases, with 3 bases of the junction left unmatched. The CDR3 DNA is TGCAGTGCTAGAGGGACTAGCGGGAACGATGAGCAGTTCTTC. Translating it yields CSARGTSGNDEQFF.

The rearrangement uses TRBV20-1 and TRBJ2-7; 9 bases match TRBD1. Germline V gives CDR1 DFQATT, CDR2 SNEGSKA (reference sequence). There are 15 residues in the CDR3. The ends lost 0 bases at V and 5 bases at J; junction bases unmatched: 8. CDR3 coding DNA: TGCAGTGCTAGAGACGACGGGACAGGGACCAACGAGCAGTACTTC. It translates to CSARDDGTGTNEQYF.

This clonotype is classed as medium-sized. This rearrangement joins TRBV29-1 to TRBJ2-6, with 7 bases matching TRBD1. CDR3 length: 14 residues. The V gene end was trimmed by 6 bases and the J gene end by 0 bases; junction bases not matched to a gene: 2. CDR1 and CDR2 from the germline V gene are SQVTM and ANQGSEA. This CDR3 reads CSVGQSSGANVLTF. DNA of the CDR3: TGCAGCGTGGGACAGAGCTCTGGGGCCAACGTCCTGACTTTC.

In this sample, this clonotype turned up many times. V is TRBV20-1 and J is TRBJ2-3; D is unresolved. The CDR3 has 16 amino acids. Per germline, CDR1 DFQATT and CDR2 SNEGSKA (reference sequence). The ends were cut back, 0 bases at V and 4 bases at J, with 17 bases in the middle. The CDR3 reads CSARDAETSAADTQYF. In DNA form, the CDR3 reads TGCAGTGCTAGAGATGCCGAGACCTCGGCGGCAGATACGCAGTATTTT.

The CDR3 is CSVVGGSNGYTF. In DNA form, the CDR3 reads TGCAGCGTAGTAGGAGGGTCCAATGGCTACACCTTC. The V gene is TRBV29-1, the J gene TRBJ1-2; no clear D gene. This CDR3 contains 12 residues. Germline CDR1 SQVTM, CDR2 ANQGSEA. The V end was cut by 6 bases, the J end by 6 bases, with 14 bases between.

The V gene is TRBV2, the J gene TRBJ2-7; 10 positions agree with TRBD1. Germline values: CDR1 SNHLY, CDR2 FYNNEI. The V gene end was trimmed by 6 bases and the J gene end by 5 bases; junction bases not matched to a gene: 4. The CDR3 extends over 13 amino acids. CDR3 loop: CASRLTGGNEQYF. CDR3 in DNA: TGTGCCAGCAGGTTGACAGGGGGCAACGAGCAGTACTTC.

This clonotype came up many times. The chain is built from TRBV12-3 or TRBV12-4 and TRBJ1-1, with D unresolved. V lost 5 bases and J lost 4, with 14 bases in between. The CDR3 contains 14 residues. CDR3 protein: CASSPKPVGTEAFF. The CDR3 nucleotides read TGTGCCAGCAGTCCCAAGCCAGTGGGCACTGAAGCTTTCTTT.

A remark on this clonotype: A much larger clone lies one base from this, so it may be a read error. V is TRBV12-3 or TRBV12-4 and J is TRBJ2-5; 8 bases match TRBD2. There are 15 residues in the CDR3. CDR3 in amino acids: CASSFKGLVQDTQYF. Written as DNA, the CDR3 is TGTGCCAGCAGTTTTAAGGGACTAGTTCAAGACACCCAGTACTTC.

This rearrangement joins TRBV19 to TRBJ2-5; the D is unclear. The CDR3 is 15 amino acids. CDR1 and CDR2 from the germline V gene are LNHDA and SQIVND (reference sequence). V lost 6 bases to trimming and J lost 1 base, with 15 bases between them. The CDR3 DNA reads TGTGCCAGTAGAAGAGACTGGGCTACCCAAGAGACCCAGTACTTC. It encodes CASRRDWATQETQYF.

With regard to this clonotype: This may be a read error, as it is one base from a much larger clone. This CDR3 fails to terminate in the conserved phenylalanine or tryptophan, so it likely reflects a read error. V usage is TRBV12-3 or TRBV12-4 and J usage is TRBJ1-1; 7 positions agree with TRBD1. The J segment lost 0 bases and the V segment lost 6 bases, leaving 4 bases of the junction unmatched. This CDR3 has 14 amino acids. In DNA, the CDR3 is TGTGCCAGCAGACGGGACAGAATGAACACTGAAGCTTTCTCT. This encodes CASRRDRMNTEAFS.

This chain connects TRBV5-1 to TRBJ2-5; 9 bases align to TRBD1. Germline CDR1 SGHRS, CDR2 YFSETQ. CDR3 length: 14 amino acids. V was pared by 4 bases and J by 9 bases, with 10 bases of the junction left unmatched. CDR3 DNA: TGCGCCAGCAGCCCGGGACAGGGTCAAGCGTCCCAGTACTTC. This sequence encodes CASSPGQGQASQYF. Full variable domain (outside the CDR3, taken from reference TRBV5-1 and TRBJ2-5): KAGVTQTPRYLIKTRGQQVTLSCSPISGHRSVSWYQQTPGQGLQFLFEYFSETQRNKGNFPGRFSGRQFSNSRSEMNVSTLELGDSALYLCASSPGQGQASQYFGPGTRLLVL.

This clonotype was seen once. The V and J genes are TRBV9 and TRBJ2-3; 10 bases line up with TRBD1. From germline, CDR1 is SGDLS and CDR2 YYNGEE. The CDR3 totals 15 residues. V lost 4 bases and J lost 7; bases outside the gene matches: 9. CDR3: CASSSETGGRNTQYF. CDR3 DNA sequence: TGTGCCAGCAGCTCCGAGACAGGGGGCAGAAATACGCAGTATTTT.

CDR3: CASSFVRAVSYEQYF. The DNA of the CDR3 is TGTGCCAGCAGTTTTGTCCGAGCGGTCTCCTACGAGCAGTACTTC. The chain couples TRBV28 to TRBJ2-7, with D tentatively TRBD2 (5 bases). From germline, CDR1 is MDHEN and CDR2 SYDVKM. The CDR3 loop spans 15 amino acids. V was shortened by 3 bases and J by 0 bases, with 12 bases between the two germline ends.

V usage is TRBV10-2 and J usage is TRBJ2-2; D not resolved. With 4 bases removed from V and 4 bases from J, the gap between germline ends came to 4 bases. Germline V CDR1 and CDR2: WSHSY, SAAADI. The CDR3 contains 12 residues. DNA of the CDR3: TGCGCCAGCAGTGCCCTCACCGGGGAGCTGTTTTTT. This translates into CASSALTGELFF.

The chain uses TRBV28 and TRBJ2-1; D is perhaps TRBD1 (6 bases). CDR1 and CDR2 from the germline V gene are MDHEN and SYDVKM. Trimming took 6 bases from V and 0 from J, leaving 12 bases between them. The CDR3 is 15 residues long. The CDR3 region is CASSPTGRSYNEQFF. In DNA, the CDR3 is TGTGCCAGCAGCCCTACAGGGCGCTCCTACAATGAGCAGTTCTTC.

Here the CDR3 DNA reads TGTGCCAGCAGCCACGACAGGGGGGAGCATAATGAGCAGTTCTTC. It encodes CASSHDRGEHNEQFF. V and J are TRBV7-3 and TRBJ2-7; TRBD1 agrees at 9 bases. The DNA end lines up better with TRBJ2-1; the J call may be wrong. This CDR3 is built from 15 residues. The germline V gene has CDR1 SGHTA and CDR2 FQGTGA.

This clonotype has a count of ten or more. The V and J genes are TRBV2 and TRBJ1-4; a weak D match, TRBD1 (5 bases). The germline V and J ends were trimmed by 3 bases and 4 bases, with 6 bases remaining between them. Germline V lookup: CDR1 SNHLY, CDR2 FYNNEI. The CDR3 spans 13 residues. The CDR3 protein is CASSDDSNEKLFF. CDR3 DNA: TGTGCCAGCAGTGATGACAGTAATGAAAAACTGTTTTTT.

In this sample, this clonotype turned up once. The chain links TRBV29-1 to TRBJ2-7; maybe TRBD1 (5 bases). Trimming stripped 7 bases from V and 3 bases from J, with 13 bases between. Germline V gene lookup returns CDR1 SQVTM and CDR2 ANQGSEA. CDR3 length: 12 amino acids. The CDR3, as DNA: TGCAGCGAGACGGACACCCTCTACGAGCAGTACTTC. Amino acids: CSETDTLYEQYF.

This clonotype was found many times. The V call is TRBV20-1, the J call TRBJ2-1; D may be TRBD1 or TRBD2 (5 bases each). The CDR3 length is 17 residues. Germline assignment: CDR1 DFQATT and CDR2 SNEGSKA (reference sequence). The germline V and J ends were trimmed by 2 bases and 1 base, with 18 bases remaining between them. CDR3 nucleotides: TGCAGTGCTAGAAACCTGGGACGGAGCCGGTCCTACAATGAGCAGTTCTTC. This encodes CSARNLGRSRSYNEQFF.

This clonotype was detected ten times or more. J is TRBJ2-3 and V is TRBV20-1, with 14 positions matching TRBD2. The CDR3 is made up of 16 amino acids. Germline lookup yields CDR1 DFQATT and CDR2 SNEGSKA (reference sequence). Trimming removed 3 bases from V and 5 bases from J; junction bases left unmatched: 7. CDR3 nucleotide sequence: TGCAGTGCTAGTTCGACTAGCGGGAGGGTAGGAGATACGCAGTATTTT. It codes for CSASSTSGRVGDTQYF.